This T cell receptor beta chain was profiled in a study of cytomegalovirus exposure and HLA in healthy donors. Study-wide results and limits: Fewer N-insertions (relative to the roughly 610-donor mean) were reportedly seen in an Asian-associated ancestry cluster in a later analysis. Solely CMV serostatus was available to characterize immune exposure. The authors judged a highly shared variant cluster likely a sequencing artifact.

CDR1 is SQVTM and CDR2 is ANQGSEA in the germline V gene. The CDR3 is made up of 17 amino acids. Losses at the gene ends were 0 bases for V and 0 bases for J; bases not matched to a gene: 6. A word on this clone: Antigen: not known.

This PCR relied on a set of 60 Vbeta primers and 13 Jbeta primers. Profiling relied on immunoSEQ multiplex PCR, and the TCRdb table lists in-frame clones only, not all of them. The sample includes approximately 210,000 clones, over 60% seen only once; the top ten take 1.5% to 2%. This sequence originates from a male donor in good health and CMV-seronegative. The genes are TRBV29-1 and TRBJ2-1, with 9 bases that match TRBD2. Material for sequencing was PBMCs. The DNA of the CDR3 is TGCAGCGTTGAAGAGGGCCTAGCGGGAAGCTCCTACAATGAGCAGTTCTTC. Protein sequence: CSVEEGLAGSSYNEQFF.